The clone carrying this T cell receptor (beta chain) was found a few times. Antigen specificity is unknown. The sample comes from a study of T cells in Graves' hyperthyroidism and ophthalmopathy. Germline CDR1 and CDR2: SNHLY and FYNNEI. The V end was cut by 7 bases, the J end by 4 bases, with 13 bases between. This CDR3 region has 13 residues. Researchers amplified the TCR beta CDR3 regions from RNA transcripts. Carried out on the TCR CDR3, a first-round RT-PCR used the HTBI primer set. TCRdb called the multiplex PCR reads again in MiXCR, with one record for every CDR3 protein. The data hold roughly 300,000 distinct CDR3 sequences, with over 20% observed a single time. Whole-study results and caveats: Expanded thyroid clonotypes (above 0.001) were mostly also found in blood. Median prediction lead before ophthalmopathy onset was around 7 months with the model.

This receptor was obtained from a woman aged 45 to 65 with Graves' hyperthyroidism. The sequenced sample consisted of blood. The rearrangement joins TRBV2 to TRBJ1-1, with D possibly matching TRBD1 (6 bases). In DNA, the CDR3 is TGTGCCAGCAACCCACAGGGTTCCACTGAAGCTTTCTTT. Translating gives CASNPQGSTEAFF. Looking up the rest from reference TRBV2 and TRBJ1-1 gives the full variable domain: EPEVTQTPSHQVTQMGQEVILRCVPISNHLYFYWYRQILGQKVEFLVSFYNNEISEKSEIFDDQFSVERPDGSNFTLKIRSTKLEDSAMYFCASNPQGSTEAFFGQGTRLTVV.